This T cell receptor (beta chain) stems from a study of regulatory T cells in long-lasting Graves disease. Notes on the study in general: Only a small sample size was used, which may have cut accuracy.

To make TCR beta libraries, researchers used iRepertoire HTBI primers and Arm-PCR of CDR3 regions. One entry per CDR3 protein, called by TCRdb with MiXCR from the multiplex PCR reads. Among 400,000 to 500,000 distinct CDR3 sequences listed, around 15% were seen once. The CDR3 spans 16 residues. Germline V gene lookup returns CDR1 KGHDR and CDR2 SFDVKD. Trimming shortened V by 4 bases and J by 8 bases, and 20 bases separated the two germline ends. Many counts were recorded for this clonotype. Its antigen is undetermined. Time point denoted: newly diagnosed GD, antithyroid drugs for less than 3 months. PBMC RNA was the source of the TCR library. An approximately 10-milliliter sample of peripheral blood was drawn into EDTA tubes. These same records also appear under a second study, on T cells in Graves' hyperthyroidism and ophthalmopathy. Per that study: Hyperthyroidism of Graves' type that showed no ophthalmopathy progression within 18 months was stable. In simple terms, a model built on 13 V-J features told ophthalmopathy apart from stable hyperthyroidism.

Sample: peripheral blood mononuclear cells (PBMCs), taken at new diagnosis, from a patient treated with antithyroid drugs. The chain carries TRBV24-1 and TRBJ2-1; D perhaps matches TRBD1 (6 bases). This receptor was obtained from a woman aged 25 to 45 with Graves disease. CDR3 DNA sequence: TGTGCCACCAGTGACCCTGGGGGCAGGAGTAGGGATGAGCAGTTCTTC. As protein: CATSDPGGRSRDEQFF.